A single sample gave rise to the 24 T cell receptor beta chains below, sequenced in a study of beta chain features in type 1 diabetes. General observations from the study: Moderately but significantly shorter TCRB CDR3s were found in Type 1 diabetes patients in all four CD4+ subsets.

Every isolated RNA sample was fully reverse transcribed, so sequencing captured expressed TCRB transcripts. The data were produced by immunoSEQ multiplex PCR, yet TCRdb's version contains in-frame clones alone and is incomplete. This table has 600,000 to 700,000 clones, around 11% appearing once. Their antigens remain unidentified. The sequencing input was naive CD4+ T cells from blood. These receptors were taken from a man aged 30 to 45 with type 1 diabetes.

There are a few counts of this clone. The J gene is TRBJ2-1, the V gene TRBV7-8; either TRBD1 or TRBD2 may supply D (5 bases each). The CDR3 loop spans 16 amino acids. From germline, CDR1 is SGHVS and CDR2 FQNEAQ. With 0 bases removed from V and 1 base from J, the gap between germline ends came to 10 bases. This CDR3 is CASSLARGVSYNEQFF. In DNA form, the CDR3 reads TGTGCCAGCAGCTTAGCGAGGGGTGTTTCCTACAATGAGCAGTTCTTC.

The rearrangement links TRBV28 to TRBJ1-4; D is ambiguous. CDR1 MDHEN and CDR2 SYDVKM come from the germline V gene. The ends were cut back, 8 bases at V and 4 bases at J, with 11 bases in the middle. The CDR3 has 13 amino acids. CDR3 residues: CASGGSFNEKLFF. CDR3 DNA sequence: TGTGCCAGCGGAGGCAGCTTTAATGAAAAACTGTTTTTT.

This clone was seen a few times. The CDR3 spells CASRVSDRELFF. In DNA form, the CDR3 reads TGTGCCAGCAGAGTTAGCGACCGGGAGCTGTTTTTT. The V call is TRBV28, the J call TRBJ2-2, with D possibly being TRBD2 (5 bases). This CDR3 is 12 amino acids long. V shed 6 bases and J shed 9 bases, with 11 bases lying between them. Germline V gene sequence: CDR1 MDHEN, CDR2 SYDVKM.

The rearrangement uses TRBV6-5 and TRBJ1-1; no reliable D call. The CDR3 extends over 13 amino acids. Germline loops: CDR1 MNHEY, CDR2 SVGAGI. With 6 bases removed from V and 1 base from J, the gap between germline ends came to 9 bases. In nucleotides, the CDR3 is TGTGCCAGCAGGCTGCTCTCGAACACTGAAGCTTTCTTT. Protein sequence: CASRLLSNTEAFF.

The rearrangement joins TRBV5-1 to TRBJ1-6; no clear D gene. V lost 4 bases and J 5 bases, leaving 16 bases between the germline ends. This CDR3 is built from 16 residues. CDR1 is SGHRS, CDR2 YFSETQ, per germline. The chain's CDR3 is CASSVHIGRDNSPLHF. In DNA, the CDR3 is TGCGCCAGCAGCGTTCACATCGGACGGGATAATTCACCCCTCCACTTT.

CDR3 sequence reads: CASRQRPGLDEKLFF. The CDR3 coding sequence is TGTGCCAGCAGACAGAGACCGGGTTTAGATGAAAAACTGTTTTTT. V is TRBV7-8 and J is TRBJ1-4; D is unclear. There are 15 residues in the CDR3. Germline lookup yields CDR1 SGHVS and CDR2 FQNEAQ. V was pared by 6 bases and J by 6 bases, with 17 bases between. The full variable domain, in which reference TRBV7-8 and TRBJ1-4 provide the parts outside the CDR3, is GAGVSQSPRYKVAKRGQDVALRCDPISGHVSLFWYQQALGQGPEFLTYFQNEAQLDKSGLPSDRFFAERPEGSVSTLKIQRTQQEDSAVYLCASRQRPGLDEKLFFGSGTQLSVL.

In its sample, this clone was seen a few times. This rearrangement joins TRBV5-1 to TRBJ2-1; D call uncertain. This CDR3 is built from 13 residues. The germline V and J ends were trimmed by 8 bases and 4 bases, with 13 bases remaining between them. From germline, CDR1 is SGHRS and CDR2 YFSETQ. The CDR3 bases are TGCGCCAGTCGGGCTGGTGGTTACAATGAGCAGTTCTTC. Translating it yields CASRAGGYNEQFF.

This clone was counted a few times. The rearrangement joins TRBV10-3 to TRBJ2-1, with D tentatively TRBD1 or TRBD2 (7 bases each). Germline assignment: CDR1 ENHRY and CDR2 SYGVKD. This CDR3 spans 11 amino acids. Trimming removed 7 bases from V and 13 bases from J, with 14 bases in between. CDR3 DNA sequence: TGTGCCATCACCGCGGGGGACAGTCAGTTCTTC. Translating it yields CAITAGDSQFF.

V and J are TRBV19 and TRBJ1-2; no definite D call. Looked up from germline, CDR1 is LNHDA and CDR2 is SQIVND (reference sequence). V was pared by 7 bases and J by 2 bases, with 17 bases between. The CDR3 is 15 amino acids. The DNA of the CDR3 is TGTGCCAGTACCGCGGATGGAGGAACCAACTATGGCTACACCTTC. Its translation: CASTADGGTNYGYTF.

This clone was counted between two and nine times. The chain links TRBV14 to TRBJ1-2; TRBD1 aligns across 7 bases. The ends lost 5 bases at V and 2 bases at J; junction bases unmatched: 8. The germline CDR1 and CDR2 sequences are SGHDN and FVKESK. CDR3 length equals 15 residues. The chain's CDR3 is CASSSSRQGNYGYTF. Written as DNA, the CDR3 is TGTGCCAGCAGCTCATCCAGACAGGGCAACTATGGCTACACCTTC.

The gene calls are TRBV27 and TRBJ1-6; 7 bases fit TRBD1. Per germline, CDR1 MNHEY and CDR2 SMNVEV (reference sequence). The V segment lost 6 bases and the J segment 6 bases; nucleotides outside the gene matches: 8. The CDR3 totals 15 residues. This CDR3 is CASSGAGTVNSPLHF. CDR3 sequence (DNA): TGTGCCAGCAGCGGGGCGGGGACAGTTAATTCACCCCTCCACTTT.

This clone was seen only a few times. The chain links TRBV7-2 to TRBJ1-6; a weak D match, TRBD1 (6 bases). Germline V gene data show CDR1 as SGHTA and CDR2 as FQGNSA. V lost 7 bases and J 6 bases, leaving 13 bases between the germline ends. This CDR3 has 14 amino acids. CDR3 bases: TGTGCCAGCAACTACAGGGTTGGTAATTCACCCCTCCACTTT. It translates to CASNYRVGNSPLHF.

This clone has just a few counts. V usage is TRBV5-4 and J usage is TRBJ1-1; D is unclear. The CDR3 extends over 16 amino acids. Trimming took off 0 bases at V and 0 bases at J, with 12 bases between the two ends. Germline CDR1 reads SGHNT; CDR2 reads YYREEE (reference sequence). The CDR3 DNA follows: TGTGCCAGCAGCTTGGCCAGTCTACCCATGAACACTGAAGCTTTCTTT. It encodes CASSLASLPMNTEAFF. The full variable domain, completed using reference TRBV5-4 and TRBJ1-1, is ETGVTQSPTHLIKTRGQQVTLRCSSQSGHNTVSWYQQALGQGPQFIFQYYREEENGRGNFPPRFSGLQFPNYSSELNVNALELDDSALYLCASSLASLPMNTEAFFGQGTRLTVV.

The sample holds a few counts of this clone. The chain links TRBV29-1 to TRBJ1-2, with D tentatively TRBD1 (6 bases). V lost 6 bases to trimming and J lost 8 bases, with 13 bases between them. The CDR3 is 11 amino acids. The germline CDR1 and CDR2 sequences are SQVTM and ANQGSEA. The CDR3 coding sequence is TGCAGCGTACCTTCAGGGGTCGGCTACACCTTC. This sequence encodes CSVPSGVGYTF.

With respect to this clone: Other DNA sequences in this sample translate to the same CDR3. The J gene is TRBJ2-5, the V gene TRBV18; the D is unclear. The V end lost 6 bases, the J end lost 2 bases, and 10 bases lay between the germline ends. The CDR3 runs to 13 residues. Germline lookup yields CDR1 KGHSH and CDR2 LQKENI. The CDR3 bases are TGTGCCAGCTCTCCCGGCTCGCAAGAGACCCAGTACTTC. Amino acid sequence: CASSPGSQETQYF.

The V call is TRBV29-1, the J call TRBJ2-3; 7 positions match TRBD1. There are 13 residues in the CDR3. Germline V CDR1 and CDR2: SQVTM, ANQGSEA. After removal of 5 bases from V and 6 bases from J, the junction contained 8 bases not matched to a gene. CDR3 sequence: CSVLRQGSDTQYF. CDR3 DNA: TGCAGCGTTCTCAGACAGGGCAGTGATACGCAGTATTTT.

This clone was seen more than once but under ten times. This chain joins TRBV19 and TRBJ2-6, with D perhaps matching TRBD1 (6 bases). Trimming stripped 6 bases from V and 1 base from J, with 10 bases between. The CDR3 is 15 residues long. Germline V lookup: CDR1 LNHDA, CDR2 SQIVND (reference sequence). The CDR3 reads CASSQQGSGANVLTF. The CDR3 region has the DNA TGTGCCAGTAGCCAACAGGGTTCTGGGGCCAACGTCCTGACTTTC. Full variable domain (remainder filled in from reference TRBV19 and TRBJ2-6): DGGITQSPKYLFRKEGQNVTLSCEQNLNHDAMYWYRQDPGQGLRLIYYSQIVNDFQKGDIAEGYSVSREKKESFPLTVTSAQKNPTAFYLCASSQQGSGANVLTFGAGSRLTVL.

This clone has a handful of counts. The chain has TRBV6-1 and TRBJ1-5; TRBD1 matches 8 bases. The CDR3 runs 15 residues. Trimming took 4 bases from V and 5 from J; bases not matched to a gene: 7. The V gene's germline CDR1 is MNHNS and CDR2 SASEGT. CDR3 DNA: TGTGCCAGCAGTGTTGCAGGGGGCCTCGATCAGCCCCAGCATTTT. Translated, it gives CASSVAGGLDQPQHF.

This clone was seen only a few times. The J gene is TRBJ1-2, the V gene TRBV5-4; D gene ambiguous. Looked up from germline, CDR1 is SGHNT and CDR2 is YYREEE (reference sequence). V was shortened by 4 bases and J by 5 bases, with 12 bases between the two germline ends. The CDR3 length is 13 residues. The DNA for the CDR3 is TGTGCCAGCAGCCTGCCAAGTCAGTATGGCTACACCTTC. Its translation: CASSLPSQYGYTF. Full variable domain (remainder filled in from reference TRBV5-4 and TRBJ1-2): ETGVTQSPTHLIKTRGQQVTLRCSSQSGHNTVSWYQQALGQGPQFIFQYYREEENGRGNFPPRFSGLQFPNYSSELNVNALELDDSALYLCASSLPSQYGYTFGSGTRLTVV.

V gene TRBV28 combines with J gene TRBJ2-2; maybe TRBD1 (5 bases). The CDR3 totals 13 residues. Trimming took off 6 bases at V and 6 bases at J, with 11 bases between the two ends. The germline CDR1 and CDR2 sequences are MDHEN and SYDVKM. For the CDR3, the DNA is TGTGCCAGCAGGCAGGGATGGGCCGGGGAGCTGTTTTTT. It is translated as CASRQGWAGELFF.

V is TRBV7-2 and J is TRBJ2-3, with TRBD2 identical over 9 bases. The germline gives CDR1 SGHTA, CDR2 FQGNSA. This CDR3 comprises 15 residues. After removal of 3 bases from V and 0 bases from J, the junction contained 1 base not matched to a gene. CDR3 DNA: TGTGCCAGCAGCTTTACTAGCGGGAGCACAGATACGCAGTATTTT. Amino acids: CASSFTSGSTDTQYF.

A few counts support this clone. The genes are TRBV7-9 and TRBJ2-1; weak D call: TRBD2 (5 bases). Germline loops: CDR1 SEHNR, CDR2 FQNEAQ (reference sequence). This CDR3 is built from 15 residues. Trimming cost V 2 bases and J 6 bases, with 14 bases left between them. CDR3 DNA: TGTGCCAGCAGCTTATTTGACGTTCGGGGCAATGAGCAGTTCTTC. Its translation is CASSLFDVRGNEQFF.

The J gene is TRBJ2-7, the V gene TRBV7-9; D is possibly TRBD1 (6 bases). V lost 0 bases and J lost 5, with 8 bases in between. From germline, CDR1 is SEHNR and CDR2 FQNEAQ (reference sequence). This CDR3 region has 13 residues. For the CDR3, the DNA is TGTGCCAGCAGCTTAGCCGAGGGGGACGAGCAGTACTTC. Encoded protein: CASSLAEGDEQYF.

This sequence joins TRBV27 and TRBJ2-1, with D tentatively TRBD1 or TRBD2 (5 bases each). Germline V gene lookup returns CDR1 MNHEY and CDR2 SMNVEV (reference sequence). The CDR3 runs 19 residues. Trimming shortened V by 5 bases and J by 0 bases, and 23 bases separated the two germline ends. CDR3 amino acids: CASSVLRYVGDDSYNEQFF. In DNA, the CDR3 is TGTGCCAGCAGTGTTCTTAGGTATGTTGGGGACGACTCCTACAATGAGCAGTTCTTC.